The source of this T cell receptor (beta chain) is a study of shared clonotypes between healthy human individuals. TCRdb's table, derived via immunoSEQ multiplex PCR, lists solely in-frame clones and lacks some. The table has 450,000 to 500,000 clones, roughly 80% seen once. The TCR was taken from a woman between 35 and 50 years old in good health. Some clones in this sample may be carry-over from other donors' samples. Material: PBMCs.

CDR3: CASSVGLADNEQFF. In DNA, the CDR3 is TGTGCCAGCAGCGTAGGACTAGCGGACAATGAGCAGTTCTTC. The rearrangement joins TRBV9 to TRBJ2-1; 9 bases agree with TRBD2. Unmatched junction bases numbered 0, after V lost 0 bases and J lost 5 bases. Germline V gene lookup returns CDR1 SGDLS and CDR2 YYNGEE. The length of the CDR3 is 14 residues.